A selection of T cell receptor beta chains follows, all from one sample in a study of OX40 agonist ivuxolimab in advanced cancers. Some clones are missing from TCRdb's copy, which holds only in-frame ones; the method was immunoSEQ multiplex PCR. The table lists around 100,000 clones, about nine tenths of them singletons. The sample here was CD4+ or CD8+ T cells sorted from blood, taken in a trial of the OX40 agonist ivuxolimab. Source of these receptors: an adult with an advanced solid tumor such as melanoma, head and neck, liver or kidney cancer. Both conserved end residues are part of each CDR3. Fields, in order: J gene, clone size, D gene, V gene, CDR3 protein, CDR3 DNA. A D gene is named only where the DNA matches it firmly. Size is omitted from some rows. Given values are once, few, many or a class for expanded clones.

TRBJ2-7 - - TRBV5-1 CASSPTVLLYEQYF TGCGCCAGCTCCCCGACAGTACTCCTTTACGAGCAGTACTTC
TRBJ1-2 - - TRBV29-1 CSVTGQATGPDYGYTF TGCAGCGTTACAGGGCAGGCGACCGGTCCCGACTATGGCTACACCTTC
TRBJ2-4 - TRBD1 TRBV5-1 CASSLVQGGIQYF TGCGCCAGCAGCTTGGTACAGGGGGGCATTCAGTACTTC
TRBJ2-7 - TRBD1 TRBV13 CASSRGQAYEQYF TGTGCCAGCAGCAGGGGACAGGCCTACGAGCAGTACTTC
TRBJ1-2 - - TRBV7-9 CASSLEYRGEGYTF TGTGCCAGCAGCTTAGAGTATCGTGGAGAAGGCTACACCTTC
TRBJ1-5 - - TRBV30 CAWSVLGTANQPQHF TGTGCCTGGAGTGTACTCGGGACGGCTAATCAGCCCCAGCATTTT
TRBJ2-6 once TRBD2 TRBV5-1 CASSLSSSGRASSGANVLTF TGCGCCAGCAGCTTGAGTTCTAGCGGGAGGGCCTCCTCTGGGGCCAACGTCCTGACTTTC
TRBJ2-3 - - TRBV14 CASSLGRYPRSTDTQYF TGTGCCAGCAGCCTCGGACGGTACCCCAGGAGCACAGATACGCAGTATTTT
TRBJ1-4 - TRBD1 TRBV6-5 CASTNRGANEKLFF TGTGCCAGCACAAACAGGGGAGCTAATGAAAAACTGTTTTTT
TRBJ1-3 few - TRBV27 CASSYRGKGNPIYF TGTGCCAGCAGTTACAGAGGAAAGGGAAACCCCATATATTTT
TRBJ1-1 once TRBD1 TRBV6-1 CASSEVQGASGAFF TGTGCCAGCAGTGAAGTTCAGGGGGCGAGTGGTGCTTTCTTT
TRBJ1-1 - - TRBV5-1 CASSPGNRVNTEAFF TGCGCCAGCAGTCCCGGGAACAGGGTGAACACTGAAGCTTTCTTT
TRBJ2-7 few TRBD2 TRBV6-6 CASSNTGGYEQYF TGTGCCAGCAGTAACACCGGGGGGTACGAGCAGTACTTC
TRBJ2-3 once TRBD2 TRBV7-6 CASSAASGGAVDTQYF TGTGCCAGCAGCGCAGCTAGCGGGGGGGCTGTAGATACGCAGTATTTT
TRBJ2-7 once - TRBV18 CASSPLAHEQYF TGTGCCAGCTCACCACTGGCGCACGAGCAGTACTTC
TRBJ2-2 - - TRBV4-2 CASSQEGTYTGELFF TGTGCCAGCAGCCAAGAGGGAACTTACACCGGGGAGCTGTTTTTT
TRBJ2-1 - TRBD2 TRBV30 CASDSGTYNEQFF TGTGCCTCCGATAGCGGGACGTACAATGAGCAGTTCTTC
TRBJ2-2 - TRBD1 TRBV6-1 CASSEWDRPSKTGELFF TGTGCCAGCAGTGAATGGGACAGGCCTAGTAAGACCGGGGAGCTGTTTTTT
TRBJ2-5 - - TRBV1 CTSSQDASKPKETQYF TGCACCAGCAGCCAAGATGCATCGAAACCCAAAGAGACCCAGTACTTC
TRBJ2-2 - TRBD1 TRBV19 CATLGRDRGNTGELFF TGTGCCACCCTAGGGAGGGACAGGGGAAACACCGGGGAGCTGTTTTTT
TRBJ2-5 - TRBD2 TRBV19 CASGTSGKETQYF TGTGCCAGTGGGACTAGCGGTAAAGAGACCCAGTACTTC
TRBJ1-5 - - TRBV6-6 CASSFQGPQHF TGTGCCAGCAGTTTCCAGGGTCCCCAGCATTTT
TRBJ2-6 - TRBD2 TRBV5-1 CASSISGGSSGANVLTF TGCGCCAGCAGCATTAGCGGGGGGTCATCTGGGGCCAACGTCCTGACTTTC
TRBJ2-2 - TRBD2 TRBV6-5 CASRRLAGGPGELFF TGTGCCAGCAGGCGACTAGCGGGGGGGCCCGGGGAGCTGTTTTTT
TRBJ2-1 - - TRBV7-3 CASSPHVSNEQFF TGTGCCAGCAGCCCCCACGTTTCCAATGAGCAGTTCTTC
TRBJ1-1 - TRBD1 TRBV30 CAWSGAQGRTEAFF TGTGCCTGGAGTGGGGCACAGGGGAGGACTGAAGCTTTCTTT
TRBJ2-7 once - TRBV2 CAASIGPRNEQYF TGTGCCGCCTCGATCGGGCCGCGGAACGAGCAGTACTTC
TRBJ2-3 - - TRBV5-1 CASSFSKGMGLSTDTQYF TGCGCCAGCAGCTTTAGTAAGGGTATGGGGTTAAGCACAGATACGCAGTATTTT
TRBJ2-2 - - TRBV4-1 CASSQFPERVGKAGELFF TGCGCCAGCAGCCAGTTCCCGGAGAGGGTCGGCAAAGCCGGGGAGCTGTTTTTT
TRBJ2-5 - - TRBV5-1 CASSPVASQETQYF TGCGCCAGCAGCCCGGTAGCATCTCAAGAGACCCAGTACTTC